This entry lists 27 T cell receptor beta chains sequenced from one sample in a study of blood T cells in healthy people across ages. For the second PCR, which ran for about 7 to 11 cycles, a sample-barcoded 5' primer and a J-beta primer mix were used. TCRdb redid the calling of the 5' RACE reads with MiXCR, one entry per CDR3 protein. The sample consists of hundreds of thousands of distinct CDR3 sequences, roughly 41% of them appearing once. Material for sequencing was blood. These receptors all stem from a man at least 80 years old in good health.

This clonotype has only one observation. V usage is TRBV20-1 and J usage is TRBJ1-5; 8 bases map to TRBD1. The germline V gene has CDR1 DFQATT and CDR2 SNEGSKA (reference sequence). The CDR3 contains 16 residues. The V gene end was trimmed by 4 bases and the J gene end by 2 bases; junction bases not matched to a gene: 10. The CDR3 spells CSATGTGGFGNQPQHF. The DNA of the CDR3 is TGCAGTGCTACCGGGACAGGAGGATTCGGCAATCAGCCCCAGCATTTT.

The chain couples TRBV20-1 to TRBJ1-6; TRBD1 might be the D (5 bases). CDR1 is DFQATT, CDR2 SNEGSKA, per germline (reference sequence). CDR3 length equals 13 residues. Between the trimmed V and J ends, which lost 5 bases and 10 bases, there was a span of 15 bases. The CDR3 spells CSAPTGPQSPLHF. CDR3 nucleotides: TGCAGTGCTCCAACGGGGCCTCAGTCACCCCTCCACTTT.

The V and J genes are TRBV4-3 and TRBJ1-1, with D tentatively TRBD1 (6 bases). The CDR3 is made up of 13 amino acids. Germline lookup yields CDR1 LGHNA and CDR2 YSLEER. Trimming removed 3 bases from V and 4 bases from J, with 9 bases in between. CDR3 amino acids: CASSQGASTEAFF. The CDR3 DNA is TGCGCCAGCAGCCAGGGGGCGAGCACTGAAGCTTTCTTT.

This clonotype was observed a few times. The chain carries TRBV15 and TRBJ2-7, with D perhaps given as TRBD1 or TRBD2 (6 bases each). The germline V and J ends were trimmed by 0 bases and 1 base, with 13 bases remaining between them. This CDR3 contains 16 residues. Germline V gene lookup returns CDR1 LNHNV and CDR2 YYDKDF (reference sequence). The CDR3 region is CATSRDEGGHSYEQYF. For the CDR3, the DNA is TGTGCCACCAGCAGAGATGAAGGGGGGCATTCCTACGAGCAGTACTTC.

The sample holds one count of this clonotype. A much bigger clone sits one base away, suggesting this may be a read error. CDR3 protein: CASSLFRGERETQYF. DNA of the CDR3: TGTGCCAGCAGCCTATTTAGGGGGGAGAGGGAGACCCAGTACTTC. This chain joins TRBV3-1 and TRBJ2-5, with D tentatively TRBD1 or TRBD2 (6 bases each). Germline V gives CDR1 LGHDT, CDR2 YNNKEL (reference sequence). V was trimmed by 4 bases and J by 5 bases, leaving 17 bases between them. The CDR3 is 15 amino acids.

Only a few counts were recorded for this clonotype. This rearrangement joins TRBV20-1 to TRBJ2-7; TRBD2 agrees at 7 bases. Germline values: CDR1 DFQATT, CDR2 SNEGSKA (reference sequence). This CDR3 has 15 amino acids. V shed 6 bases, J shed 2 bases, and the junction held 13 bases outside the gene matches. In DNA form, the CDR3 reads TGCAGTGCCGCCCATGTGGGGAGGGGCACCTACGAGCAGTACTTC. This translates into CSAAHVGRGTYEQYF.

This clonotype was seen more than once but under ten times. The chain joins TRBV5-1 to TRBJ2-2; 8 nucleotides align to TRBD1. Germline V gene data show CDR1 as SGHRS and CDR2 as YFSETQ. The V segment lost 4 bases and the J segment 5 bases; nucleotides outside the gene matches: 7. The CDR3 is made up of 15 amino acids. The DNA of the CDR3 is TGCGCCAGCAGCCGCGGACAGGGAGGAACCGGGGAGCTGTTTTTT. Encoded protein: CASSRGQGGTGELFF.

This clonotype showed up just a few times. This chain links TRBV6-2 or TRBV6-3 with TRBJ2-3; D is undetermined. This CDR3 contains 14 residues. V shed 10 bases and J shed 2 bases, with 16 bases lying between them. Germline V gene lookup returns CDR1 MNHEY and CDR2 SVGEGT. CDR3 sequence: CATSPRHPTDTQYF. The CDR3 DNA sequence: TGTGCCACAAGTCCGAGACACCCCACAGATACGCAGTATTTT.

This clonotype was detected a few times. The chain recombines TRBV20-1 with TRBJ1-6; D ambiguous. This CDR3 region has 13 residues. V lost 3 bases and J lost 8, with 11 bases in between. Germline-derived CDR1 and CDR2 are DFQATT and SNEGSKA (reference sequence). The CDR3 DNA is TGCAGTGCTAGGGGCAGTGGGCATTCACCCCTCCACTTT. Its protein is CSARGSGHSPLHF.

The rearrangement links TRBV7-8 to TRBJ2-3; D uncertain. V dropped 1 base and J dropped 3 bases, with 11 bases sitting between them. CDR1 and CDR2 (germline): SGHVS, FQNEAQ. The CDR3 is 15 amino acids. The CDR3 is CASSLVTNGTDTQYF. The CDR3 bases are TGTGCCAGCAGCTTAGTCACTAACGGGACAGATACGCAGTATTTT.

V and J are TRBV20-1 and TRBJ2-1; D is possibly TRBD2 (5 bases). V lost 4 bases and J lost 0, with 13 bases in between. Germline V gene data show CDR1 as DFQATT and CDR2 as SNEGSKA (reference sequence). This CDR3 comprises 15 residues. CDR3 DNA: TGCAGTGCTACCCTTACTAGTAGCTCCTACAATGAGCAGTTCTTC. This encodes CSATLTSSSYNEQFF.

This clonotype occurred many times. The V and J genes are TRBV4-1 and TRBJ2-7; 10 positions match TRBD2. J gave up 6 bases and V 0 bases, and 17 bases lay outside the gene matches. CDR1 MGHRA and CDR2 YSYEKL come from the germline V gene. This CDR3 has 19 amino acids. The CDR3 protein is CASSQDSSIAGGPWSEQYF. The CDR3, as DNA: TGCGCCAGCAGCCAAGACTCCTCAATAGCGGGGGGCCCTTGGAGCGAGCAGTACTTC.

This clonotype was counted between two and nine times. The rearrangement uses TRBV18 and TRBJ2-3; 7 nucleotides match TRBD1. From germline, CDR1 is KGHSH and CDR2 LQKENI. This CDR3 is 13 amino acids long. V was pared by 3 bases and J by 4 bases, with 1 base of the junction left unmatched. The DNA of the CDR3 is TGTGCCAGCTCACCGGACAGGTCAGATACGCAGTATTTT. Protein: CASSPDRSDTQYF.

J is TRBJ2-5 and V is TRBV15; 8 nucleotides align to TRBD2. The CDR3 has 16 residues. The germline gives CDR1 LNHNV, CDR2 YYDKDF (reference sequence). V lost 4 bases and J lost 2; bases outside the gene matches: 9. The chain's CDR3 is CATSNQVRGGQETQYF. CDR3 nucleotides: TGTGCCACCAGCAACCAAGTCCGGGGGGGACAAGAGACCCAGTACTTC. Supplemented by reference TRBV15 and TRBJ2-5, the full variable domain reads DAMVIQNPRYQVTQFGKPVTLSCSQTLNHNVMYWYQQKSSQAPKLLFHYYDKDFNNEADTPDNFQSRRPNTSFCFLDIRSPGLGDTAMYLCATSNQVRGGQETQYFGPGTRLLVL.

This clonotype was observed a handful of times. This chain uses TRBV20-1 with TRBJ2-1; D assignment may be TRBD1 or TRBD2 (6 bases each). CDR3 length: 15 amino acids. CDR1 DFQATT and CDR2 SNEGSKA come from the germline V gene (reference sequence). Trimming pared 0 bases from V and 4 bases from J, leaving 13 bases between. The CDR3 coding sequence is TGCAGTGCTAGAGATGGCGGGACAAGATACAATGAGCAGTTCTTC. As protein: CSARDGGTRYNEQFF.

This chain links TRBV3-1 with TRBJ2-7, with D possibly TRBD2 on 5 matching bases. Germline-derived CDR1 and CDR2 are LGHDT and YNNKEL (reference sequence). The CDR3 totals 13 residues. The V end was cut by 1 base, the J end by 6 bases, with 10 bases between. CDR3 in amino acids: CASSQGMGSEQYF. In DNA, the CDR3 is TGTGCCAGCAGCCAAGGGATGGGGAGCGAGCAGTACTTC.

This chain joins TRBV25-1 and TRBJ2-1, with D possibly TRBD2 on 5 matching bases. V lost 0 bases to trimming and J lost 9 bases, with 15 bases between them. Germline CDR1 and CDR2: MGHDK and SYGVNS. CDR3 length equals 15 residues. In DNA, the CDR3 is TGTGCCAGCAGTGAATACAGCATTCCGGGGAGTGAGCAGTTCTTC. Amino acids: CASSEYSIPGSEQFF.

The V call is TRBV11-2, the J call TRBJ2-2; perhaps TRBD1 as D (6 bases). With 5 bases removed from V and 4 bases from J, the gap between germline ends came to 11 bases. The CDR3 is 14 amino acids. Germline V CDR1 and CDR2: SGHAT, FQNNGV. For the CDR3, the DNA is TGTGCCAGCAGCAACCAGGGGATCACCGGGGAGCTGTTTTTT. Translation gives CASSNQGITGELFF.

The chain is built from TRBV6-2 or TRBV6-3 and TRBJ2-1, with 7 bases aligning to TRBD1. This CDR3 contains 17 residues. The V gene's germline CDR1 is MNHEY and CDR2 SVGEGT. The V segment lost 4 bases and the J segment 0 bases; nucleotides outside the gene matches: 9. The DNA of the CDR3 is TGTGCCAGCAGTTTTGATATGACAGGGCGCTCCTACAATGAGCAGTTCTTC. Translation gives CASSFDMTGRSYNEQFF.

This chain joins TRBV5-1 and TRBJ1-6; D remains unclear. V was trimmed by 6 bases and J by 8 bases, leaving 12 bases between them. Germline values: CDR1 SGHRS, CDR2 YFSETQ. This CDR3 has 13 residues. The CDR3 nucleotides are TGCGCCAGCAAAGGACCGCTTGATTCACCCCTCCACTTT. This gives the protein CASKGPLDSPLHF.

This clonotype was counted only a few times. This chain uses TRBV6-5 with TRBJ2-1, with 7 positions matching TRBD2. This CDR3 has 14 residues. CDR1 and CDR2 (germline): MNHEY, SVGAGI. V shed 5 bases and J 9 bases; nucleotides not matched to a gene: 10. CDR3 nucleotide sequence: TGTGCCAGCAGTCTCCATAGCGGGTCGGGTGAGCAGTTCTTC. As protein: CASSLHSGSGEQFF.

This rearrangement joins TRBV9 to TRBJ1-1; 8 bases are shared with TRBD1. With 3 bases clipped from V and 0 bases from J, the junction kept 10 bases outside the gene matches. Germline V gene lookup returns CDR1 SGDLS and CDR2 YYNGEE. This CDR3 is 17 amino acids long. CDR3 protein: CASSAGDRNRLNTEAFF. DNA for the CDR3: TGTGCCAGCAGCGCAGGGGACAGGAACCGATTGAACACTGAAGCTTTCTTT.

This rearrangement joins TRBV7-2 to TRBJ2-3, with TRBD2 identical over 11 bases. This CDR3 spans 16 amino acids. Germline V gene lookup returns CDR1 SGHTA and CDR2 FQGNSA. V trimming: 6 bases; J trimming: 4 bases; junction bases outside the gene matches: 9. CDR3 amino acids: CASSTHSGGVADTQYF. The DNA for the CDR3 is TGTGCCAGCAGTACTCATAGCGGGGGGGTAGCAGATACGCAGTATTTT. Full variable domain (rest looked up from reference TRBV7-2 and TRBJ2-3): GAGVSQSPSNKVTEKGKDVELRCDPISGHTALYWYRQSLGQGLEFLIYFQGNSAPDKSGLPSDRFSAERTGGSVSTLTIQRTQQEDSAVYLCASSTHSGGVADTQYFGPGTRLTVL.

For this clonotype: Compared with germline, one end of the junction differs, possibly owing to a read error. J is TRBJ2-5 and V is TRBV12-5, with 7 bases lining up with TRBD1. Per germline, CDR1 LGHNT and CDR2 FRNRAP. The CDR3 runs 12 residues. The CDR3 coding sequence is TGTGTTAGTGGGACAGAAAGGGAGACCCAGTACTTC. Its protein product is CVSGTERETQYF.

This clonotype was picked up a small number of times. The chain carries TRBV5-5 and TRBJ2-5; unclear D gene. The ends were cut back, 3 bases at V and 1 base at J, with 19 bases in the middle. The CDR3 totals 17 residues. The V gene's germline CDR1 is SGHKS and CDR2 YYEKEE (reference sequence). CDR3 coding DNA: TGTGCCAGCAGCTCCAAACGAGGTGGCACAGTCCAAGAGACCCAGTACTTC. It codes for CASSSKRGGTVQETQYF.

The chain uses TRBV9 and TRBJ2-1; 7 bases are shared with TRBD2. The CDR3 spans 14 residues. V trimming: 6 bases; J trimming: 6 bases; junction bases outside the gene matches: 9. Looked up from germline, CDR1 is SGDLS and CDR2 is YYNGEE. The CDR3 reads CASIPRLAVNEQFF. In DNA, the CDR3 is TGTGCCAGCATCCCCAGACTAGCTGTCAATGAGCAGTTCTTC.

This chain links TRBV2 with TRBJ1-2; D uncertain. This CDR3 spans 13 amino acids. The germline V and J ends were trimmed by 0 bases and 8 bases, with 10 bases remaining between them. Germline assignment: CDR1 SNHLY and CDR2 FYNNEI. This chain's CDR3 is CASSEAQVGGYTF. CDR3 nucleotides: TGTGCCAGCAGTGAAGCCCAAGTCGGAGGCTACACCTTC.